This paragraph covers one T cell receptor (beta chain) sequence. The data were obtained in a study of shared clonotypes between healthy human individuals. V gave up 2 bases and J gave up 0 bases, with 26 bases separating them. The germline V gene has CDR1 MRHNA and CDR2 SNTAGT. The CDR3 covers 21 residues. Generated by immunoSEQ multiplex PCR, the TCRdb table keeps only in-frame clones and is missing some. The sample carries about 2.4 million clones, roughly 93% recorded once. J is TRBJ2-4 and V is TRBV6-4, with D possibly called TRBD1 or TRBD2 (5 bases each). The sequence derives from a man aged 18 to 29 in good health. Some clones in this sample may be carry-over from other donors' samples. Sequencing was carried out using naive CD4+ T cells from PBMCs. Subset given: CD45RA+ positively selected. In DNA, the CDR3 is TGTGCCAGCAGTGACACCTACAATGAGGGGCCTGAGAAACTAGCCAAAAACATTCAGTACTTC. It yields the protein CASSDTYNEGPEKLAKNIQYF.